Below, 21 T cell receptor beta chains from the same sample are listed, as sequenced in a study of blood T cell repertoires in COVID-19. Repertoires were generated with immunoSEQ multiplex PCR, while TCRdb's copy carries only in-frame clones and drops some. The sample holds some 85,000 clones, 70% to 90% seen once. Material: peripheral blood. The receptors derive from a man aged 50 to 60 with acute or convalescent COVID-19.

This chain uses TRBV28 with TRBJ1-1; D unclear. The CDR3 extends over 14 amino acids. Germline loops: CDR1 MDHEN, CDR2 SYDVKM. V was cut by 2 bases and J by 0 bases, with 7 bases left in between. CDR3: CASSLVALNTEAFF. The CDR3, as DNA: TGTGCCAGCAGTTTAGTCGCGCTGAACACTGAAGCTTTCTTT.

The genes are TRBV6-5 and TRBJ1-2; D may be TRBD1 (6 bases). This CDR3 has 14 residues. The V gene lost 9 bases and the J gene lost 0 bases, with 14 bases spanning the gap. Germline CDR1 and CDR2: MNHEY and SVGAGI. CDR3 protein: CASASGASNYGYTF. CDR3 DNA: TGTGCCAGTGCCTCAGGGGCTTCTAACTATGGCTACACCTTC.

CDR3 residues: CASSYSYRVGNQPQHF. The CDR3 bases are TGTGCCAGCAGTTACTCTTACAGGGTTGGCAATCAGCCCCAGCATTTT. This sequence joins TRBV6-5 and TRBJ1-5, with D possibly matching TRBD1 (6 bases). Germline V CDR1 and CDR2: MNHEY, SVGAGI. Trimming shortened V by 0 bases and J by 2 bases, and 11 bases separated the two germline ends. The CDR3 has 16 amino acids.

The V and J genes are TRBV6-5 and TRBJ1-5; D is possibly TRBD1 (6 bases). The CDR3 has 14 residues. V lost 5 bases and J 0 bases, leaving 8 bases between the germline ends. Germline CDR1 is MNHEY and CDR2 is SVGAGI. The CDR3 loop is CASSTGNSNQPQHF. CDR3 sequence (DNA): TGTGCCAGCAGTACAGGGAATAGCAATCAGCCCCAGCATTTT.

This rearrangement joins TRBV28 to TRBJ1-4; TRBD1 might be the D (6 bases). V was clipped by 3 bases and J by 7 bases, with 18 bases between them. CDR1 and CDR2 from the germline V gene are MDHEN and SYDVKM. This CDR3 spans 16 amino acids. The CDR3 DNA is TGTGCCAGCAGTTTCCTGGACCAGGGGAGATCTGAAAAACTGTTTTTT. It specifies CASSFLDQGRSEKLFF.

The chain employs TRBV28 and TRBJ2-7, with TRBD2 identical over 8 bases. The J segment lost 7 bases and the V segment lost 4 bases, leaving 9 bases of the junction unmatched. This CDR3 is 14 amino acids long. From germline, CDR1 is MDHEN and CDR2 SYDVKM. The CDR3 DNA sequence: TGTGCCAGCAGTTCAGCGGGGGCCCCTAGAGAGCAGTACGTC. It encodes CASSSAGAPREQYV.

The chain has TRBV30 and TRBJ1-4; D gene ambiguous. V was shortened by 0 bases and J by 7 bases, with 6 bases between the two germline ends. The CDR3 consists of 12 residues. Germline V gene lookup returns CDR1 GTSNPN and CDR2 SVGIG (reference sequence). The CDR3 loop is CAWSVTVEKLFF. In DNA, the CDR3 is TGTGCCTGGAGTGTCACAGTTGAAAAACTGTTTTTT.

The J gene is TRBJ2-1, the V gene TRBV7-3, with 9 bases aligning to TRBD2. Trimming removed 5 bases from V and 9 bases from J; junction bases left unmatched: 8. This CDR3 is 14 amino acids long. Germline V gives CDR1 SGHTA, CDR2 FQGTGA. Here the CDR3 DNA reads TGTGCCAGCAGCCCAATGCGGGGGGGGATTGAGCAGTTCTTC. It codes for CASSPMRGGIEQFF.

The count of this clone is one. The chain employs TRBV6-5 and TRBJ1-5, with TRBD1 identical over 7 bases. This CDR3 is built from 13 residues. Germline loops: CDR1 MNHEY, CDR2 SVGAGI. The junction had 6 bases not matched to a gene; V was cut back by 6 bases and J by 7 bases. As DNA, the CDR3 is TGTGCCAGCAGCCCACAGGGGAGGCAGCCCCAGCATTTT. This translates into CASSPQGRQPQHF.

The chain has TRBV6-5 and TRBJ2-2; TRBD2 matches 13 bases. This CDR3 region has 14 residues. V trimming: 6 bases; J trimming: 6 bases; junction bases outside the gene matches: 1. Germline loops: CDR1 MNHEY, CDR2 SVGAGI. The CDR3 reads CASSGLAGAGELFF. CDR3 sequence (DNA): TGTGCCAGCAGCGGACTAGCGGGGGCCGGGGAGCTGTTTTTT.

The chain recombines TRBV5-4 with TRBJ1-5, with D possibly being TRBD1 (5 bases). The CDR3 is 13 amino acids. Looked up from germline, CDR1 is SGHNT and CDR2 is YYREEE (reference sequence). Trimming cost V 3 bases and J 10 bases, with 14 bases left between them. The CDR3 region is CASSWGGEHPQHF. The CDR3 DNA follows: TGTGCCAGCAGCTGGGGGGGAGAGCATCCCCAGCATTTT.

The rearrangement links TRBV15 to TRBJ1-2; D possibly corresponds to TRBD1 (5 bases). The V end lost 5 bases, the J end lost 3 bases, and 13 bases lay between the germline ends. CDR3 length: 14 residues. Germline V CDR1 and CDR2: LNHNV, YYDKDF (reference sequence). CDR3 sequence: CATSQNGGYYGYTF. The CDR3 nucleotides read TGTGCCACCAGCCAAAACGGGGGATACTATGGCTACACCTTC.

The chain has TRBV7-9 and TRBJ1-6, with 8 bases that match TRBD1. The germline CDR1 and CDR2 sequences are SEHNR and FQNEAQ (reference sequence). The V and J ends lost 10 bases and 7 bases, in that order; junction bases with no gene match: 9. The CDR3 runs to 14 residues. CDR3 nucleotides: TGTGCCACCAACCAGGGGGCGCAGAATTCACCCCTCCACTTT. Encoded protein: CATNQGAQNSPLHF.

V is TRBV5-4 and J is TRBJ2-2; 8 bases align to TRBD1. The J segment lost 5 bases and the V segment lost 4 bases, leaving 10 bases of the junction unmatched. This CDR3 has 16 amino acids. Germline V gives CDR1 SGHNT, CDR2 YYREEE (reference sequence). DNA of the CDR3: TGTGCCAGCAGCCAGATCCAGGGGGCTCAAACCGGGGAGCTGTTTTTT. Protein product: CASSQIQGAQTGELFF.

The gene calls are TRBV19 and TRBJ1-5, with 8 positions matching TRBD1. Germline CDR1 LNHDA, CDR2 SQIVND (reference sequence). CDR3 length: 17 amino acids. The J segment lost 1 base and the V segment lost 0 bases, leaving 5 bases of the junction unmatched. CDR3 region: CASSIEGQVLSNQPQHF. CDR3 DNA sequence: TGTGCCAGTAGTATAGAGGGACAGGTCCTAAGCAATCAGCCCCAGCATTTT.

This rearrangement joins TRBV5-1 to TRBJ1-2; possibly TRBD1 for D (5 bases). The CDR3 runs to 14 residues. CDR1 SGHRS and CDR2 YFSETQ come from the germline V gene. Trimming removed 0 bases from V and 2 bases from J, with 8 bases in between. The CDR3 region is CASSLVGGNYGYTF. DNA of the CDR3: TGCGCCAGCAGCTTGGTTGGGGGGAACTATGGCTACACCTTC.

On this clone itself: The sample has other DNA sequences that encode this CDR3 too. The chain couples TRBV9 to TRBJ2-2, with D uncertain. Germline V lookup: CDR1 SGDLS, CDR2 YYNGEE. Trimming left V 0 bases short and J 7 bases short, with 10 bases between. The CDR3 is 14 amino acids. The CDR3 spells CASSVDPGGGELFF. CDR3 in DNA: TGTGCCAGCAGCGTAGATCCGGGTGGCGGGGAGCTGTTTTTT.

V and J are TRBV19 and TRBJ2-7; D gene uncertain. The CDR3 runs 13 residues. V gave up 3 bases and J gave up 2 bases, with 8 bases separating them. CDR1 LNHDA and CDR2 SQIVND come from the germline V gene (reference sequence). The CDR3 loop reads CASSMKHPYEQYF. Written as DNA, the CDR3 is TGTGCCAGTAGTATGAAACACCCCTACGAGCAGTACTTC.

This chain connects TRBV5-1 to TRBJ2-7, with a possible D match to TRBD1 (6 bases). The CDR3 is 16 amino acids. CDR1 and CDR2 from the germline V gene are SGHRS and YFSETQ. Trimming took off 0 bases at V and 3 bases at J, with 16 bases between the two ends. The CDR3 is CASSLGSGRGFYEQYV. CDR3 bases: TGCGCCAGCAGCTTGGGGTCGGGCAGGGGCTTCTACGAGCAGTACGTC.

The chain has TRBV5-1 and TRBJ1-1; 8 nucleotides align to TRBD1. Trimming cost V 4 bases and J 2 bases; bases outside gene matches: 10. Germline CDR1 is SGHRS and CDR2 is YFSETQ. The CDR3 is 16 residues long. CDR3 DNA sequence: TGCGCCAGCAGCGGGTCCCTCAGGGGGCCTAACACTGAAGCTTTCTTT. This gives the protein CASSGSLRGPNTEAFF. Together with reference TRBV5-1 and TRBJ1-1, the CDR3 gives the full variable domain: KAGVTQTPRYLIKTRGQQVTLSCSPISGHRSVSWYQQTPGQGLQFLFEYFSETQRNKGNFPGRFSGRQFSNSRSEMNVSTLELGDSALYLCASSGSLRGPNTEAFFGQGTRLTVV.

The chain employs TRBV4-1 and TRBJ2-2; D is possibly TRBD2 (6 bases). Between the trimmed V and J ends, which lost 4 bases and 1 base, there was a span of 10 bases. There are 15 residues in the CDR3. Germline V gene lookup returns CDR1 MGHRA and CDR2 YSYEKL. CDR3 sequence reads: CASSRGERNTGELFF. The CDR3 nucleotides are TGCGCCAGCAGCCGGGGGGAACGGAACACCGGGGAGCTGTTTTTT.